Sequencing of this T cell receptor beta chain was carried out in a study of cytomegalovirus exposure and HLA in healthy donors. The CDR3 runs to 13 residues. Germline CDR1 ENHRY, CDR2 SYGVKD. Unmatched junction bases numbered 7, after V lost 9 bases and J lost 7 bases. The study ran its PCR with 60 Vbeta and 13 Jbeta primers. Only in-frame clones appear in the TCRdb table, and some are missing; sequencing was by immunoSEQ multiplex PCR. The sample holds over 150,000 clones, about four fifths seen once. This chain connects TRBV10-3 to TRBJ2-4; 9 positions agree with TRBD1. Sequencing used PBMCs. The TCR was taken from a girl under 18 in good health and CMV-seropositive. This chain's CDR3 is CAMGRDRDNIQYF. The CDR3 DNA is TGTGCCATGGGCCGGGACAGGGACAACATTCAGTACTTC.